The next 15 T cell receptor beta chains were all read from a single sample in a study of shared clonotypes between healthy human individuals. Some clones are missing from TCRdb's copy, which holds only in-frame ones; the method was immunoSEQ multiplex PCR. The table shows 2 million to 2.5 million clones, with over 85% occurring only once. Sequencing input: naive CD4+ T cells from PBMCs. As to subset: CD45RA+ positively selected. The receptors stem from a man between 18 and 29 years old in good health. Some clones in this sample may be carry-over from other donors' samples.

The rearrangement joins TRBV28 to TRBJ2-7, with 11 bases aligning to TRBD2. CDR3 length equals 16 residues. V dropped 5 bases and J dropped 2; count of bases not matched to a gene: 8. Germline values: CDR1 MDHEN, CDR2 SYDVKM. The chain's CDR3 is CASSPRTSGPPYEQYF. The CDR3 DNA reads as TGTGCCAGCAGTCCCCGGACTAGCGGGCCCCCCTACGAGCAGTACTTC.

V gene TRBV10-3 combines with J gene TRBJ1-5, with TRBD1 as a possible D gene (6 bases). V gave up 3 bases and J gave up 3 bases, with 12 bases separating them. The germline V gene has CDR1 ENHRY and CDR2 SYGVKD. The CDR3 has 15 amino acids. CDR3 sequence: CAISEVGQSNQPQHF. The CDR3 DNA reads TGTGCCATCAGTGAAGTCGGACAGTCCAATCAGCCCCAGCATTTT.

This rearrangement joins TRBV14 to TRBJ2-1; 10 positions agree with TRBD2. The CDR3 consists of 15 residues. J gave up 3 bases and V 3 bases, and 2 bases lay outside the gene matches. Germline V CDR1 and CDR2: SGHDN, FVKESK. CDR3 loop: CASSHGTSVYNEQFF. The CDR3 DNA reads as TGTGCCAGCAGCCACGGGACTAGCGTCTACAATGAGCAGTTCTTC.

This sequence joins TRBV27 and TRBJ1-4; 7 bases line up with TRBD1. Losses at the gene ends were 7 bases for V and 2 bases for J; bases not matched to a gene: 4. The CDR3 sequence is 14 residues long. The germline V gene encodes CDR1 MNHEY and CDR2 SMNVEV (reference sequence). The CDR3 loop is CASKGARTNEKLFF. Here the CDR3 DNA reads TGTGCCAGCAAGGGGGCCAGGACTAATGAAAAACTGTTTTTT.

This chain links TRBV5-5 with TRBJ2-7; no firm D call. Germline values: CDR1 SGHKS, CDR2 YYEKEE (reference sequence). This CDR3 region has 14 residues. The V and J ends lost 4 bases and 0 bases respectively, with 11 bases between them. CDR3 coding DNA: TGTGCCAGCAGCCCTATGACGAGCTCCTACGAGCAGTACTTC. Translated, it gives CASSPMTSSYEQYF.

The chain carries TRBV27 and TRBJ1-2, with a weak D call TRBD1 (6 bases). Deletions cut 6 bases from V and 6 bases from J, with 17 bases between. This CDR3 has 14 residues. Germline CDR1 is MNHEY and CDR2 is SMNVEV (reference sequence). CDR3 amino acids: CASRKSGQSDGYTF. The CDR3 nucleotides read TGTGCCAGCAGAAAATCAGGACAGTCGGATGGCTACACCTTC.

V usage is TRBV5-1 and J usage is TRBJ2-1; TRBD1 is a possible D gene (5 bases). The CDR3 consists of 15 residues. The germline V gene encodes CDR1 SGHRS and CDR2 YFSETQ. Trimming pared 2 bases from V and 5 bases from J, leaving 14 bases between. CDR3: CASSLGQSRDNEQFF. The CDR3 DNA is TGCGCCAGCAGCTTAGGGCAGTCCAGGGACAATGAGCAGTTCTTC.

This chain joins TRBV28 and TRBJ2-3, with TRBD2 identical over 10 bases. The CDR3 has 17 amino acids. The V segment lost 3 bases and the J segment 0 bases; nucleotides outside the gene matches: 6. The germline V gene has CDR1 MDHEN and CDR2 SYDVKM. CDR3 region: CASSFTSGIYSTDTQYF. In DNA form, the CDR3 reads TGTGCCAGCAGTTTTACTAGCGGGATATATAGCACAGATACGCAGTATTTT.

This chain links TRBV10-1 with TRBJ2-7; 10 nucleotides line up with TRBD1. CDR1 is WNHNN and CDR2 is SYGVQD in the germline V gene (reference sequence). The CDR3 spans 14 residues. Unmatched junction bases numbered 7, after V lost 6 bases and J lost 5 bases. CDR3 sequence (DNA): TGCGCCAGCAGACCCGGGACAGGGGCAAACGAGCAGTACTTC. Translated: CASRPGTGANEQYF.

A word on this clone: Other nucleotide sequences from this sample produce the same CDR3. The V and J genes are TRBV18 and TRBJ2-7, with TRBD1 matching 9 bases. V trimming: 5 bases; J trimming: 3 bases; junction bases outside the gene matches: 5. Germline values: CDR1 KGHSH, CDR2 LQKENI. The CDR3 length is 14 residues. The CDR3 DNA reads TGTGCCAGCTCAACAGGGGGACAGGGCTACGAGCAGTACTTC. Amino acids: CASSTGGQGYEQYF.

The rearrangement links TRBV5-8 to TRBJ2-3; 10 bases align to TRBD2. The CDR3 has 16 amino acids. Germline V gene data show CDR1 as SGHTS and CDR2 as YDEGEE. V dropped 3 bases and J dropped 0; count of bases not matched to a gene: 4. The CDR3 bases are TGTGCCAGCAGCTCCGGACTAGCGGAGAGCACAGATACGCAGTATTTT. This codes for CASSSGLAESTDTQYF.

As regards this clone: Other nucleotide sequences in the sample specify the same CDR3. CDR3 in amino acids: CASSLNRNTEAFF. The CDR3 DNA reads as TGTGCCAGCAGCTTGAACAGGAACACTGAAGCTTTCTTT. The chain couples TRBV7-3 to TRBJ1-1; D call uncertain. Germline CDR1 reads SGHTA; CDR2 reads FQGTGA. V was pared by 3 bases and J by 1 base, with 6 bases between. The CDR3 is made up of 13 amino acids.

The chain combines TRBV16 with TRBJ2-3, with D possibly matching TRBD2 (6 bases). The CDR3 consists of 14 residues. The V end was cut by 3 bases, the J end by 4 bases, with 11 bases between. Per the germline V gene, CDR1 is KGHSY and CDR2 is FQNENV. As DNA, the CDR3 is TGTGCCAGCAGCCAGGGCAGGGAGGCAGATACGCAGTATTTT. Translating it yields CASSQGREADTQYF.

This chain uses TRBV5-6 with TRBJ1-2; D unclear. Looked up from germline, CDR1 is SGHDT and CDR2 is YYEEEE. Trimming pared 1 base from V and 1 base from J, leaving 8 bases between. The CDR3 extends over 14 amino acids. Here the CDR3 reads CASSLLRDNYGYTF. DNA for the CDR3: TGTGCCAGCAGCTTGCTTAGGGATAACTATGGCTACACCTTC. The entire variable domain, with the rest obtained from reference TRBV5-6 and TRBJ1-2, is as follows: DAGVTQSPTHLIKTRGQQVTLRCSPKSGHDTVSWYQQALGQGPQFIFQYYEEEERQRGNFPDRFSGHQFPNYSSELNVNALLLGDSALYLCASSLLRDNYGYTFGSGTRLTVV.

The genes are TRBV27 and TRBJ1-5; maybe TRBD1 (5 bases). Germline CDR1 is MNHEY and CDR2 is SMNVEV (reference sequence). Between the trimmed V and J ends, which lost 4 bases and 0 bases, there was a span of 10 bases. The length of the CDR3 is 15 residues. The chain's CDR3 is CASSWGRNSNQPQHF. CDR3 nucleotide sequence: TGTGCCAGCAGTTGGGGCAGGAATAGCAATCAGCCCCAGCATTTT.